These 5 T cell receptor beta chains originate from one sample sequenced in a study of identical twins. TCRdb ran MiXCR on the 5' RACE reads and lists one entry per CDR3 protein. Here the sample spans 420,000 or so distinct CDR3 sequences, roughly 20% being singletons. The sample was naive T cells sorted from blood. These receptors were taken from a man aged 50-59 years in good health.

This clonotype has only a few counts. The V call is TRBV2, the J call TRBJ1-1; D ambiguous. The CDR3 length is 14 residues. Germline CDR1 reads SNHLY; CDR2 reads FYNNEI. V was cut by 4 bases and J by 1 base, with 10 bases left in between. The CDR3 is CASSGWVTNTEAFF. The CDR3 nucleotides are TGTGCCAGCAGTGGTTGGGTGACGAACACTGAAGCTTTCTTT.

This clonotype has only a few counts. V and J are TRBV6-1 and TRBJ2-7, with a weak D call TRBD2 (5 bases). The V end was cut by 10 bases, the J end by 1 base, with 14 bases between. The CDR3 length is 13 residues. Germline V gene lookup returns CDR1 MNHNS and CDR2 SASEGT. In DNA form, the CDR3 reads TGTGCCACCTTCGGGATCGGGTCCTACGAGCAGTACTTC. Residues: CATFGIGSYEQYF.

This clonotype was recorded many times. The V gene is TRBV9, the J gene TRBJ1-4, with 10 bases identical to TRBD1. Germline V CDR1 and CDR2: SGDLS, YYNGEE. This CDR3 contains 15 residues. The V gene end was trimmed by 1 base and the J gene end by 8 bases; junction bases not matched to a gene: 5. The CDR3 DNA reads as TGTGCCAGCAGCGTATCCGGGACAGGGGACGAAAAACTGTTTTTT. This translates into CASSVSGTGDEKLFF.

This clonotype was counted at least ten times. The rearrangement links TRBV19 to TRBJ2-7; the D gene is possibly TRBD2 (5 bases). The CDR3 is made up of 13 amino acids. V dropped 7 bases and J dropped 2 bases, with 12 bases sitting between them. Germline V gene lookup returns CDR1 LNHDA and CDR2 SQIVND (reference sequence). The DNA for the CDR3 is TGTGCCAGTAATGAGGGAGAGGCCTACGAGCAGTACTTC. Translation gives CASNEGEAYEQYF.

The chain carries TRBV7-3 and TRBJ2-1; D is undetermined. V was shortened by 1 base and J by 5 bases, with 9 bases between the two germline ends. The V gene's germline CDR1 is SGHTA and CDR2 FQGTGA. This CDR3 has 14 amino acids. CDR3 nucleotide sequence: TGTGCCAGCAGCTTAATCGGCGGAGACAATGAGCAGTTCTTC. Its protein product is CASSLIGGDNEQFF.